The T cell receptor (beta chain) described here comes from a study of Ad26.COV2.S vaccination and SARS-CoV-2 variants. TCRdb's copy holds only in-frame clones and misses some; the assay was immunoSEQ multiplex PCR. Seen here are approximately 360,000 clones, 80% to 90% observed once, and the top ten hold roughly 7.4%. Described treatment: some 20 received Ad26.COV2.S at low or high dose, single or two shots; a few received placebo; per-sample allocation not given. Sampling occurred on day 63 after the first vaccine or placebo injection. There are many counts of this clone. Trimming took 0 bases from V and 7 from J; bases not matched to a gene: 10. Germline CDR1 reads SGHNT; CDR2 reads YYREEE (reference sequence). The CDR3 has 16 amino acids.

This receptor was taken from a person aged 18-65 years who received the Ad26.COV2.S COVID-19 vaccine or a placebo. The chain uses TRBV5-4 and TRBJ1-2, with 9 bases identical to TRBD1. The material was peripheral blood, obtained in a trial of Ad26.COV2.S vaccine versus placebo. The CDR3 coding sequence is TGTGCCAGCAGCTTGGACCGGGACAGGGTTACGTTTGGCTACACCTTC. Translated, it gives CASSLDRDRVTFGYTF.